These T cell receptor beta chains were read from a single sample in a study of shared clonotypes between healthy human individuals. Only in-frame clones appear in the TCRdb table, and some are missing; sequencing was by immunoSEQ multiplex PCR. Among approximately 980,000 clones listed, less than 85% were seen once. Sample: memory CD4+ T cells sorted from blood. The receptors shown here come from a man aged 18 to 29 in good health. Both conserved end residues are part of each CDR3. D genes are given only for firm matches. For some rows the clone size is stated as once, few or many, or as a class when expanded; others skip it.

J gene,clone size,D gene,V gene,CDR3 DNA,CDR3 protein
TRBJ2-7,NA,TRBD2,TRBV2,TGTGCCAGCAGTGCTTGGCGGGAGGTCGAGCAGTACTTC,CASSAWREVEQYF
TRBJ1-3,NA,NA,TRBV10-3,TGTGCCATCAGTGAGTCTGTGGTCCGTCGAAACACCATATATTTT,CAISESVVRRNTIYF
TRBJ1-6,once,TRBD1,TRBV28,TGTGCCAGCAGTCAAACTCGACAGGGCGTTCGTAATTCACCCCTCCACTTT,CASSQTRQGVRNSPLHF
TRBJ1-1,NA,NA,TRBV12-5,TGTGCTAGTGGTTTGGCAGGAGGGGGCACTGAAGCTTTCTTT,CASGLAGGGTEAFF
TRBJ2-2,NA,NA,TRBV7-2,TGTGCCAGCAGCTTAGCCAGACGCGGGGGCCTTACTCAGAACACCGGGGAGCTGTTTTTT,CASSLARRGGLTQNTGELFF
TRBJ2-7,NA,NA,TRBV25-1,TGTGCCAGCAGTGAACCCAGCCGAGTGTGCGAGCAGTACTTC,CASSEPSRVCEQYF
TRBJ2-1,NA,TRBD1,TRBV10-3,TGTGCCACCGGGACAGGGGGCAATGAGCAGTTCTTC,CATGTGGNEQFF
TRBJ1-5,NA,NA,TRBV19,TGTGCCAGTAGTGTTGGAGTGTATAGCAATCAGCCCCAGCATTTT,CASSVGVYSNQPQHF
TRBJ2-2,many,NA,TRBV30,TGTGCCTGGGGGGGTTTCAGCACCGGGGAGCTGTTTTTT,CAWGGFSTGELFF
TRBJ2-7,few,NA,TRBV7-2,TGTGCCAGCAGCTCTAACGGAGGCAGGGGTAACTACGAGCAGTACTTC,CASSSNGGRGNYEQYF
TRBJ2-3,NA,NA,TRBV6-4,TGTGCCAGCAGTGACTCGGGGGCCCGCACAGATACGCAGTATTTT,CASSDSGARTDTQYF
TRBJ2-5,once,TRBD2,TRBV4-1,TGCGCCAGCAGCCAAGATCAGCTAGCGGGGGGCCAAGAGACCCAGTACTTC,CASSQDQLAGGQETQYF
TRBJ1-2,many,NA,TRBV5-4,TGTGCCAGCAGCTCCCAGGGCTACTATGGCTACACCTTC,CASSSQGYYGYTF
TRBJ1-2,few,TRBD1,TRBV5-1,TGCGCCAGCAGCTCGGAACCCGGGACAGGCTATGGCTACACCTTC,CASSSEPGTGYGYTF
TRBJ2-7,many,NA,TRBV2,TGTGCCAGCGGGACGGCCTACGAGCAGTACTTC,CASGTAYEQYF
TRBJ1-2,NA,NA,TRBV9,TGTGCCAGCAGCCCAACCGGGGGTGGCTACACCTTC,CASSPTGGGYTF
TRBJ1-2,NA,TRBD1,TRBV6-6,TGTGCCTCCATCATAGGGACAGGGGTCGGCTACACCTTC,CASIIGTGVGYTF
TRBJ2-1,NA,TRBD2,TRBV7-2,TGTGCCAGCAGCCCCTTAGCGGGAGCAGGTTCCAATGAGCAGTTCTTC,CASSPLAGAGSNEQFF
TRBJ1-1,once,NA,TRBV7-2,TGTGCCAGCAGCTCCCAGCGGGGGGTCCCCACTGAAGCTTTCTTT,CASSSQRGVPTEAFF
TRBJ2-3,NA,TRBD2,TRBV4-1,TGCGCCAGCAGCCAGGCGGGACTAGCGGGAACCGCGGGCACAGATACGCAGTATTTT,CASSQAGLAGTAGTDTQYF
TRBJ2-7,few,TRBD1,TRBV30,TGTGCCGGATCCCCGGGACAGGGAGGCGAGCAGTACTTC,CAGSPGQGGEQYF
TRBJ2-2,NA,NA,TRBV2,TGTGCCAGCAGTGACAGGGCCGACACCGGGGAGCTGTTTTTT,CASSDRADTGELFF
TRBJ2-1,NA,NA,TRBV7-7,TGTGCTAGCAGCTTAAGAGCCGGCTTGGACTTAAGCATACACGAGCAGTTCTTC,CASSLRAGLDLSIHEQFF
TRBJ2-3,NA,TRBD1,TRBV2,TGTGCCAGCAGTGAAGTAGGACAGGCCTCCAATTTT,CASSEVGQASNF
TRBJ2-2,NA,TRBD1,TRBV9,TGTGCCAGCAGCGTAGTAAGAGAGCCTCCCGGGACAGGGAACACCGGGGAGCTGTTTTTT,CASSVVREPPGTGNTGELFF
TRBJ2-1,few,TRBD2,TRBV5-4,TGTGCCAGCAGCCGGACTAGCGGGAGAGGTGAGCAGTTCTTC,CASSRTSGRGEQFF
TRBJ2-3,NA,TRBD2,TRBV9,TGTGCCAGCAGCCCGAGGGACTACAACACAGATACGCAGTATTTT,CASSPRDYNTDTQYF
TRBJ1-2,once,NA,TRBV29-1,TGCAGCGTTGCAGTGGGCCCCCTCTATGGCTACACCTTC,CSVAVGPLYGYTF
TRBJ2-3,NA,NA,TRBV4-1,TGCGCCAGCAGCCAAGAAGGGGGAGCGGGCACAGATACGCAGTATTTT,CASSQEGGAGTDTQYF
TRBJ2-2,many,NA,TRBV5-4,TGTGCCAGCAGCTTGGAGGCTAGATTCCCCGGGGAGCTGTTTTTT,CASSLEARFPGELFF
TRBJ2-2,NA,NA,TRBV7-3,TGTGCCAGCAGCTTAAACGCCGGGAACACCGGGGAGCTGTTTTTT,CASSLNAGNTGELFF
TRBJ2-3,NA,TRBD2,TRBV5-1,TGCGCCAGCAGCTTGGAGCCTAGCGGGAGGGCCGATACGCAGTATTTT,CASSLEPSGRADTQYF
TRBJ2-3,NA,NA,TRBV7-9,TGTGCCAGCAGCTTAAGCCAGAGCACAGATACGCAGTATTTT,CASSLSQSTDTQYF
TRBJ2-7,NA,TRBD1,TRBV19,TGTGCCAGTAGCCCCGATGGCCCCGGGACAGGGAGCTCCTACGAGCAGTACTTC,CASSPDGPGTGSSYEQYF
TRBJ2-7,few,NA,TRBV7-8,TGTGCCAGCAGCTTAACGAGGGAAGGTGAGCAGTACTTC,CASSLTREGEQYF
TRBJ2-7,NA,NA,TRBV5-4,TGTGCCAGCAGCTTGGACCGGTCCCGGGTAGAGCAGTACTTC,CASSLDRSRVEQYF
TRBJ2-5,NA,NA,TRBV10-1,TGCGCCAGCAGTGAAACCGGGGCCCCGGGAGAGACCCAGTACTTC,CASSETGAPGETQYF
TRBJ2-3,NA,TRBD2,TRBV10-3,TGTGCCATCAGTGGGGGCGGGGGGCGAGATACGCAGTATTTT,CAISGGGGRDTQYF
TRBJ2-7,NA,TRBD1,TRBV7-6,TGTGCCAGCAGCAGGGGACAGGGCATCGACGAGCAGTACTTC,CASSRGQGIDEQYF
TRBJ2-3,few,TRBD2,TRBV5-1,TGCGCCAGCAGCTTGGGACCCCGTGCGGGGGACACAGATACGCAGTATTTT,CASSLGPRAGDTDTQYF
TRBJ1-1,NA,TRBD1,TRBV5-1,TGCGCCAGCAGCCAAGGGACAGGGAACACTGAAGCTTTCTTT,CASSQGTGNTEAFF
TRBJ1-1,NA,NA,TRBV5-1,TGCGCCAGCAGCTTGGACGGGGGGTTTAACACTGAAGCTTTCTTT,CASSLDGGFNTEAFF
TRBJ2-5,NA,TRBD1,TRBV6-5,TGTGCCAGCAGTTACCAGACAGGGCCTCAGGAGACCCAGTACTTC,CASSYQTGPQETQYF
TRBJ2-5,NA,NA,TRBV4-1,TGCGCCAGCAGCCCCCGACCGGGGGCCCAAGAGACCCAGTACTTC,CASSPRPGAQETQYF
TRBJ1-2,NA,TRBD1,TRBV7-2,TGTGCCAGCAGCTCGCGAGGACAGGGGCTCTACTACACCTTC,CASSSRGQGLYYTF
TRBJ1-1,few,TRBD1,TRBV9,TGTGCCAGCAGCCGGGACAGGAACACTGAAGCTTTCTTT,CASSRDRNTEAFF
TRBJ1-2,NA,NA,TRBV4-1,TGCGCCAGCAGCCAAGATCAGGGCCTCTATGGCTACACCTTC,CASSQDQGLYGYTF
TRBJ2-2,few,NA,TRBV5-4,TGTGCCAGCAGCTCGGTGGAAGCCGGGGAGCTGTTTTTT,CASSSVEAGELFF
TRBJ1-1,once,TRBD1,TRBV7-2,TGTGCCAGCAGCTTAACAAAAGGGGGCATGAACACTGAAGCTTTCTTT,CASSLTKGGMNTEAFF
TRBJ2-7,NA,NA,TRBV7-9,TGTGCCAGCAGCCTGGATCCGGGGGCCTACGAGCAGTACTTC,CASSLDPGAYEQYF
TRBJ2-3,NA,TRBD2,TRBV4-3,TGCGCCAGCAGCCAAGACAGGACTAGCGGGCCGGCCCCCGATACGCAGTATTTT,CASSQDRTSGPAPDTQYF
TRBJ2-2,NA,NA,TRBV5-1,TGCGCCAGCAGCTTGGGGCTGGGGGACACCGGGGAGCTGTTTTTT,CASSLGLGDTGELFF
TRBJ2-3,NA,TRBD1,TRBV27,TGTGCCAGCGGACCGGACAGGGGAGGTGTAGATACGCAGTATTTT,CASGPDRGGVDTQYF
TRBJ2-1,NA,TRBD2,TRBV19,TGTGCCAGAAGCCGCCTACTAGCGGGGGGGAACTCCTACAATGAGCAGTTCTTC,CARSRLLAGGNSYNEQFF
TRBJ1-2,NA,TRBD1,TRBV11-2,TGTGCCAGCAGCTTAGATACAGGGGGCAACTATGGCTACACCTTC,CASSLDTGGNYGYTF